The 7 T cell receptor beta chains presented below share a single source sample, sequenced in a study of blood T cell repertoires in COVID-19 (dated by TCRdb to 2018 to 2020). Library preparation was by the immunoSEQ multiplex PCR assay. Here the immuneACCESS table is served through TCRdb, limited to in-frame sequences with V and J called. Missing clones are a known gap in these copies; in checked studies unresolved V genes cover under half, and the rest lacks a known reason. Counted in this sample were roughly 460,000 clones; 70% to 90% of them appeared once. Of the sample, roughly 0.84% is held by the ten largest clones. The sequenced material came from peripheral blood. These receptors were obtained from a man between 18 and 35 years old with COVID-19, enrolled during active disease.

The J gene is TRBJ2-3, the V gene TRBV7-2; TRBD2 matches 7 bases. V was pared by 1 base and J by 1 base, with 5 bases of the junction left unmatched. Germline CDR1 reads SGHTA; CDR2 reads FQGNSA. The CDR3 loop spans 16 amino acids. This CDR3 reads CASSLGPGGRTDTQYF. Written as DNA, the CDR3 is TGTGCCAGCAGCTTAGGACCGGGAGGCCGCACAGATACGCAGTATTTT. Variable domain in full (rest from reference TRBV7-2 and TRBJ2-3): GAGVSQSPSNKVTEKGKDVELRCDPISGHTALYWYRQSLGQGLEFLIYFQGNSAPDKSGLPSDRFSAERTGGSVSTLTIQRTQQEDSAVYLCASSLGPGGRTDTQYFGPGTRLTVL.

The chain employs TRBV7-3 and TRBJ2-5; 8 positions agree with TRBD2. The length of the CDR3 is 20 residues. Unmatched junction bases numbered 22, after V lost 0 bases and J lost 7 bases. Per the germline V gene, CDR1 is SGHTA and CDR2 is FQGTGA. CDR3 coding DNA: TGTGCCAGCAGCTTAACCGGGAGTATTGCGGGAGGCCTCAGCGGGGGGACCCAGTACTTC. This translates into CASSLTGSIAGGLSGGTQYF.

The chain employs TRBV6-5 and TRBJ2-7; tentative D call: TRBD1 (6 bases). Trimming removed 10 bases at V and 4 bases at J, with 11 bases between. Germline values: CDR1 MNHEY, CDR2 SVGAGI. CDR3 size: 11 residues. The DNA of the CDR3 is TGTGCCACCTCGACAGGATACGAGCAGTACTTC. Translated: CATSTGYEQYF.

The chain joins TRBV11-2 to TRBJ2-1, with 8 bases fitting TRBD2. This CDR3 region has 13 residues. CDR1 is SGHAT and CDR2 is FQNNGV in the germline V gene. The V gene end was trimmed by 5 bases and the J gene end by 8 bases; junction bases not matched to a gene: 5. The CDR3 region is CASSPTSAHEQFF. In DNA, the CDR3 is TGTGCCAGCAGCCCGACTAGCGCACATGAGCAGTTCTTC.

The chain carries TRBV2 and TRBJ2-2; unclear D gene. There are 12 residues in the CDR3. The V end was cut by 4 bases, the J end by 3 bases, with 3 bases between. Per germline, CDR1 SNHLY and CDR2 FYNNEI. DNA of the CDR3: TGTGCCAGCAGTGCAGACACCGGGGAGCTGTTTTTT. This codes for CASSADTGELFF.

This clone has only one observation. This chain uses TRBV13 with TRBJ2-1, with D possibly being TRBD2 (6 bases). CDR1 PRHDT and CDR2 FYEKMQ come from the germline V gene (reference sequence). V gave up 7 bases and J gave up 7 bases, with 20 bases separating them. The CDR3 is 15 residues long. The CDR3 nucleotides are TGTGCCAGCAATCGCTTGGCGGGGTTGCGAAATGAGCAGTTCTTC. This codes for CASNRLAGLRNEQFF.

The gene calls are TRBV12-3 or TRBV12-4 and TRBJ1-1, with D perhaps TRBD1 (6 bases). V lost 7 bases to trimming and J lost 3 bases, with 12 bases between them. This CDR3 is built from 13 residues. CDR3 DNA sequence: TGTGCCAGCACCTCGACAGGATACACTGAAGCTTTCTTT. Translated: CASTSTGYTEAFF.